This T cell receptor beta chain stems from a study of T cells in Graves' hyperthyroidism and ophthalmopathy. Study-level points and caveats: Blood held most thyroid clonotypes expanded above 0.001 frequency.

Germline CDR1 is DFQATT and CDR2 is SNEGSKA (reference sequence). The CDR3 length is 15 residues. V lost 7 bases and J lost 6; bases outside the gene matches: 10. Amplification of TCR beta CDR3 regions used RNA as the template. First-round RT-PCR of the TCR CDR3 relied on the HTBI primer set. TCRdb independently ran MiXCR on the multiplex PCR reads; one entry per CDR3 protein. The data hold some 210,000 distinct CDR3 sequences, with 15% to 20% observed a single time. Regarding this clonotype: Its antigen is undetermined.

The PBMCs studied were ones that came from 10 ml fresh peripheral blood. The sequence derives from a man between 50 and 59 years old with Graves' hyperthyroidism. The V call is TRBV20-1, the J call TRBJ2-3; TRBD2 agrees at 13 bases. The sequencing input was blood. The CDR3 DNA reads as TGCAGTGGCGTTCGGGGACTAGCGGGGTGGGATACGCAGTATTTT. It translates to CSGVRGLAGWDTQYF.